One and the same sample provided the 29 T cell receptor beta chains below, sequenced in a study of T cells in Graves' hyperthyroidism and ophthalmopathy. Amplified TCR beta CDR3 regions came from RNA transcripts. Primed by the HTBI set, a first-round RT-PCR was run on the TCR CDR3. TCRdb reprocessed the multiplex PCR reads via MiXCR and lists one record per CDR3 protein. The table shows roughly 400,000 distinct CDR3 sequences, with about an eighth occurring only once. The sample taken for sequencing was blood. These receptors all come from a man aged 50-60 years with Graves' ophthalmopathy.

The CDR3 sequence is CASGRGLAETQYF. The CDR3 region has the DNA TGTGCTAGTGGACGCGGACTAGCGGAGACCCAGTACTTC. This chain uses TRBV12-5 with TRBJ2-5, with 9 bases fitting TRBD2. The V segment lost 6 bases and the J segment 5 bases; nucleotides outside the gene matches: 4. The CDR3 spans 13 residues. CDR1 LGHNT and CDR2 FRNRAP come from the germline V gene.

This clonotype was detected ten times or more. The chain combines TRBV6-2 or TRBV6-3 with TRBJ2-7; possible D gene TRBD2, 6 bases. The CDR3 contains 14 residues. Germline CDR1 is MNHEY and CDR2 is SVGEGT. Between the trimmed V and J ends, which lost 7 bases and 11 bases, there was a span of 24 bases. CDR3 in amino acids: CASTYGGSSISEYF. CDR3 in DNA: TGTGCCAGCACCTACGGAGGGTCGAGCATTAGCGAGTACTTC.

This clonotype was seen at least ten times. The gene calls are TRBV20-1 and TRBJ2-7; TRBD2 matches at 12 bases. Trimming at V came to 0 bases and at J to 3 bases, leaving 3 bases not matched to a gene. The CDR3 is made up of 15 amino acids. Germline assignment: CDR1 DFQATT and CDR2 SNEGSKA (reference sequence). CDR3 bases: TGCAGTGCTAGAGATAAGACTAGCGGGAGCTACGAGCAGTACTTC. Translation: CSARDKTSGSYEQYF.

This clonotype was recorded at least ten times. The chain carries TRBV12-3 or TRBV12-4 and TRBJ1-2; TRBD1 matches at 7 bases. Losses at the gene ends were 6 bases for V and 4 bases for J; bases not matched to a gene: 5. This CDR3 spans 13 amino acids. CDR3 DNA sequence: TGTGCCAGCAGCTCGGGACAGTCCTATGGCTACACCTTC. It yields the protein CASSSGQSYGYTF.

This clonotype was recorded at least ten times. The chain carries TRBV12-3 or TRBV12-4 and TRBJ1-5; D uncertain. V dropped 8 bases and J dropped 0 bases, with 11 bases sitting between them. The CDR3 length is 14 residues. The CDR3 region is CASARRNSNQPQHF. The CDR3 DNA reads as TGTGCCAGCGCCAGGAGGAATAGCAATCAGCCCCAGCATTTT.

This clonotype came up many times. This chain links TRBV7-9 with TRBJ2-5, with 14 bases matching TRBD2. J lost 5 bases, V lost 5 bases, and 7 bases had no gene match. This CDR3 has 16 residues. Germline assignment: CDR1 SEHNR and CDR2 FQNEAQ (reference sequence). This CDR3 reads CASSPPGLAGVETQYF. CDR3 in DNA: TGTGCCAGCAGCCCGCCGGGACTAGCGGGAGTGGAGACCCAGTACTTC.

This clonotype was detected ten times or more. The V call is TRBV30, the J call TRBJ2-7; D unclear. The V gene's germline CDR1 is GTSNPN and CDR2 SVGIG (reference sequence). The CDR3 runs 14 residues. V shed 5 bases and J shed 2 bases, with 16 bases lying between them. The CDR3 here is CAWDPGFDTYEQYF. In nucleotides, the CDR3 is TGTGCCTGGGACCCGGGTTTTGATACCTACGAGCAGTACTTC. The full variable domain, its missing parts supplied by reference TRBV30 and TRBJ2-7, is SQTIHQWPATLVQPVGSPLSLECTVEGTSNPNLYWYRQAAGRGLQLLFYSVGIGQISSEVPQNLSASRPQDRQFILSSKKLLLSDSGFYLCAWDPGFDTYEQYFGPGTRLTVT.

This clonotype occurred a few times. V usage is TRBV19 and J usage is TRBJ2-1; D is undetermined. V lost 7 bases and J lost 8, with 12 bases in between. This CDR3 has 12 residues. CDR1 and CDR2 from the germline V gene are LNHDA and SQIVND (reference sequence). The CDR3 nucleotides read TGTGCCAGTACGTCAGGTTTCGATGAGCAGTTCTTC. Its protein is CASTSGFDEQFF.

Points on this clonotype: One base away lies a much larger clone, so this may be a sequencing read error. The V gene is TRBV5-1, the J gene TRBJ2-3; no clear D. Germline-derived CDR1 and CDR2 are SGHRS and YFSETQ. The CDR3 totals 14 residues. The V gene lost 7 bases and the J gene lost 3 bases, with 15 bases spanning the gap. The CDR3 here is CASGTVDSTDTQYF. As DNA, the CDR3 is TGCGCCAGCGGAACAGTAGACTCTACAGATACGCAGTATTTT.

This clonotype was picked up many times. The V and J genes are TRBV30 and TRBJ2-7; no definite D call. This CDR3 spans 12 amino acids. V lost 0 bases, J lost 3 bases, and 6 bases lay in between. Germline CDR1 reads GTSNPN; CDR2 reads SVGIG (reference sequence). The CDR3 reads CAWSVFVYEQYF. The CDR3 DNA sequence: TGTGCCTGGAGTGTATTCGTCTACGAGCAGTACTTC.

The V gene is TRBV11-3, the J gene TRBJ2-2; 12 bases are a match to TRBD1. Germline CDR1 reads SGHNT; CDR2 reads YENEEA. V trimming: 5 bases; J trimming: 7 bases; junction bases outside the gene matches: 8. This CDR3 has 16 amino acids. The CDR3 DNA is TGTGCCAGCAGCCCCCGGGACAGGGGGCTTTACGGGGAGCTGTTTTTT. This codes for CASSPRDRGLYGELFF.

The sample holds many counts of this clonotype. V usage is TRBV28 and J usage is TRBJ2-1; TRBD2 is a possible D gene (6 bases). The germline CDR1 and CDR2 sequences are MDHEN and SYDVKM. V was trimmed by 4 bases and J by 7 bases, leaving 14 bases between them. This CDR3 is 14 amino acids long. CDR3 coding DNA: TGTGCCAGCAGTTCCACGACGGCGGGGAATGAGCAGTTCTTC. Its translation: CASSSTTAGNEQFF.

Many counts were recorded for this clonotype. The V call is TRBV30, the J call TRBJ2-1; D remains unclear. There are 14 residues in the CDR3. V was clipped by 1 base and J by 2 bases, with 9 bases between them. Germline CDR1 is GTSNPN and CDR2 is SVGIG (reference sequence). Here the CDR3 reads CAWSATPAYNEQFF. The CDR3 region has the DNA TGTGCCTGGAGTGCCACCCCAGCCTACAATGAGCAGTTCTTC.

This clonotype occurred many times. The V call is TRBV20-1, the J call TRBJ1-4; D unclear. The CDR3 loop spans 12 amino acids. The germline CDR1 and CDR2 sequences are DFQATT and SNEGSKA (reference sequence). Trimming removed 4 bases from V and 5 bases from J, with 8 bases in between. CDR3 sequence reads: CSATRPNEKLFF. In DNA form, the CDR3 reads TGCAGTGCTACCAGGCCGAATGAAAAACTGTTTTTT.

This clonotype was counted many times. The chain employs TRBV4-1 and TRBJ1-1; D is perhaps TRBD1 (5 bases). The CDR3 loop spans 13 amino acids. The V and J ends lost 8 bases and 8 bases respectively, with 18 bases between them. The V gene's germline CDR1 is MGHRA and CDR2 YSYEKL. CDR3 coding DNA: TGCGCCAGCTCCTCATACCAGGGTGTGGAAGCTTTCTTT. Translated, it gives CASSSYQGVEAFF.

CDR3 protein: CSFRPGQGARSTEAFF. The CDR3 bases are TGCAGTTTTCGACCGGGACAGGGGGCGCGTAGCACTGAAGCTTTCTTT. The rearrangement joins TRBV20-1 to TRBJ1-1; 12 bases are shared with TRBD1. The CDR3 covers 16 residues. V was clipped by 8 bases and J by 4 bases; unmatched bases: 14. CDR1 and CDR2 (germline): DFQATT, SNEGSKA (reference sequence).

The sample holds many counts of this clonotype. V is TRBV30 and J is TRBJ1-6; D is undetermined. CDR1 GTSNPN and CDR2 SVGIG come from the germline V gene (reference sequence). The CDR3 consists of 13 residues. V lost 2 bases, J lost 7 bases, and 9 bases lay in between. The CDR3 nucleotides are TGTGCCTGGAGTAAGACGGACAATTCACCCCTCCACTTT. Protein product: CAWSKTDNSPLHF. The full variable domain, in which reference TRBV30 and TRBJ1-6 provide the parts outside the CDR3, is SQTIHQWPATLVQPVGSPLSLECTVEGTSNPNLYWYRQAAGRGLQLLFYSVGIGQISSEVPQNLSASRPQDRQFILSSKKLLLSDSGFYLCAWSKTDNSPLHFGNGTRLTVT.

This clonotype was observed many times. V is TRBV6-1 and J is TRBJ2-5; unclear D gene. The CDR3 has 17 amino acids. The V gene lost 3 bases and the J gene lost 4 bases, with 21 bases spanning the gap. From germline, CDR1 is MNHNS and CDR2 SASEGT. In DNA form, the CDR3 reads TGTGCCAGCAGTGAGCGTCCTTTAGAATACCACCGAGAGACCCAGTACTTC. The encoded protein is CASSERPLEYHRETQYF.

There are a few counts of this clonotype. CDR3 region: CASRKSGAGKNIQYF. The CDR3 DNA reads as TGTGCCAGCAGAAAAAGTGGGGCGGGCAAAAACATTCAGTACTTC. The rearrangement links TRBV11-3 to TRBJ2-4; D may match TRBD1 or TRBD2 (5 bases each). This CDR3 has 15 residues. The germline V and J ends were trimmed by 6 bases and 3 bases, with 15 bases remaining between them. The germline V gene has CDR1 SGHNT and CDR2 YENEEA.

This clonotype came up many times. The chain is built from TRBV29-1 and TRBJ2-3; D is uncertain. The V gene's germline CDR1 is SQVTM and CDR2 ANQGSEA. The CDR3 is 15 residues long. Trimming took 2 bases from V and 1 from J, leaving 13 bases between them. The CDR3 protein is CSVERLGVGTDTQYF. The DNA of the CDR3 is TGCAGCGTTGAAAGGCTAGGAGTCGGCACAGATACGCAGTATTTT.

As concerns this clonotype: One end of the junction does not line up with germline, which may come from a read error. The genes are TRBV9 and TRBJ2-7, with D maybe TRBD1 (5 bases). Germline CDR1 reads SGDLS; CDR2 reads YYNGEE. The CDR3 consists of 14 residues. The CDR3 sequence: CASSVTGETYGQYF. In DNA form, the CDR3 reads TGTGCCAGCAGCGTCACAGGTGAAACCTACGGGCAGTACTTC.

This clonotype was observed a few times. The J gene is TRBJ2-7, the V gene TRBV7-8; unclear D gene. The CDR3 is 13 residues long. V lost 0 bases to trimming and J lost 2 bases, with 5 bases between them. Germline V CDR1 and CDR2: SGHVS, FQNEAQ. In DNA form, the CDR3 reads TGTGCCAGCAGCTTAGCCGTAACCTACGAGCAGTACTTC. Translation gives CASSLAVTYEQYF.

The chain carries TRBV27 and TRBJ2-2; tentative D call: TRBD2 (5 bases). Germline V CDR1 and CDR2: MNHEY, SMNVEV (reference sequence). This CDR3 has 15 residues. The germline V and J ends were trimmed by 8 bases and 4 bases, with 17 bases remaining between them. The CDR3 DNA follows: TGTGCCAGCCGGGAAGGTGGGATCCCCACCGGGGAGCTGTTTTTT. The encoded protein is CASREGGIPTGELFF.

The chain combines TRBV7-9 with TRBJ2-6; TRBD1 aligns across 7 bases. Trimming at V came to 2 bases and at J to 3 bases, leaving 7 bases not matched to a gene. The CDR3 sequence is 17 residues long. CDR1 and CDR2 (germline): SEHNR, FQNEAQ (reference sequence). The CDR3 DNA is TGTGCCAGCAGCTTACCATTAACAGGGGTTGGGGCCAACGTCCTGACTTTC. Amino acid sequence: CASSLPLTGVGANVLTF.

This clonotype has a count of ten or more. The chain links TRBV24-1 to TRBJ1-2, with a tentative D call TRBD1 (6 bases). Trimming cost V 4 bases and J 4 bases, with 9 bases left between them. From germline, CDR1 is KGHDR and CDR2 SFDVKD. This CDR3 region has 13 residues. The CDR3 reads CATSEGQRYGYTF. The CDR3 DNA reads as TGTGCCACCAGTGAGGGACAACGCTATGGCTACACCTTC.

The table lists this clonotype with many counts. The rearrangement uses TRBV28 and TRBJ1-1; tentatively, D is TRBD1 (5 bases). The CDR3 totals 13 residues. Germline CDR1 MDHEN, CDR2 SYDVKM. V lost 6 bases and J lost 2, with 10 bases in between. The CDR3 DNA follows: TGTGCCAGCAGCAACACAGGAAACACTGAAGCTTTCTTT. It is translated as CASSNTGNTEAFF.

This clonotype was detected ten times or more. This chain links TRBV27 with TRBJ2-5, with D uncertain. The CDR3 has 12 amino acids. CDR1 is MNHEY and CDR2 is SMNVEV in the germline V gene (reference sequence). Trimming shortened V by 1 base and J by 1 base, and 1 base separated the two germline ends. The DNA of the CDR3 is TGTGCCAGCAGTTTATGCCAAGAGACCCAGTACTTC. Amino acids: CASSLCQETQYF.

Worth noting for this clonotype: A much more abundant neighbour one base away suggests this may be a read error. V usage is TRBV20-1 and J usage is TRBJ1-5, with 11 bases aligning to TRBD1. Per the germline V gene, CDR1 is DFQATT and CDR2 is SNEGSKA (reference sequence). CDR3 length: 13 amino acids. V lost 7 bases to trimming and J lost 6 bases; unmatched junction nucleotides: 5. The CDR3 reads CSGGQGAGQPQHF. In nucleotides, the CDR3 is TGCAGTGGCGGACAGGGGGCAGGTCAGCCCCAGCATTTT.

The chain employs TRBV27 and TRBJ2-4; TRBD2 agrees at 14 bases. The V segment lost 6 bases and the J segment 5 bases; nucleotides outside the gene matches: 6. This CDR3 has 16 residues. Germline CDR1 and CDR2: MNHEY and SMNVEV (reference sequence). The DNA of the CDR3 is TGTGCCAGCAGCTTCAGACTAGCGGGAGGGGAAAACATTCAGTACTTC. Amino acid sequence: CASSFRLAGGENIQYF.